The 28 T cell receptor beta chains in this list originate from one sample, sequenced in a study of Ad26.COV2.S vaccination and SARS-CoV-2 variants (TCRdb year 2021). To prepare the library, the immunoSEQ multiplex PCR assay was applied. TCRdb re-hosts the immuneACCESS table, in-frame sequences only. Its copies lack some clones; in the studies checked, an unresolved V gene accounts for under half of them, and the cause for the rest is not known. For this sample the table gives some 300,000 clones, of which around 84% were detected only once. In total, the top ten clones hold less than 2% of the sample. Taken with the paper, the label for treatment or condition translates to: around 19 received Ad26.COV2.S at low or high dose, single or two shots; several received placebo; per-sample allocation not given. For vaccine and placebo recipients, repertoires were sequenced using samples collected on day 63 after the first injection.

The sample in question was peripheral blood, obtained in a trial of Ad26.COV2.S vaccine versus placebo. The receptors here all came from a person between 18 and 60 years old who received the Ad26.COV2.S COVID-19 vaccine or a placebo.

This clone appeared a few times. The V call is TRBV13, the J call TRBJ1-2, with 8 bases matching TRBD1. The CDR3 has 15 amino acids. Germline V gene lookup returns CDR1 PRHDT and CDR2 FYEKMQ (reference sequence). V lost 5 bases and J lost 3; bases outside the gene matches: 8. CDR3 in amino acids: CASSDGQGSYYGYTF. CDR3 nucleotide sequence: TGTGCCAGCAGCGACGGACAGGGATCTTACTATGGCTACACCTTC.

The chain is built from TRBV6-1 and TRBJ1-3, with unresolved D. V was clipped by 4 bases and J by 4 bases, with 20 bases between them. This CDR3 has 17 residues. Germline CDR1 is MNHNS and CDR2 is SASEGT. Here the CDR3 reads CASSALWGLRPGNTIYF. As DNA, the CDR3 is TGTGCCAGCAGTGCTCTCTGGGGTCTTAGGCCGGGAAACACCATATATTTT.

The CDR3 DNA reads TGTGCCAGCAGAGAACAACCAGACAGGGCCGGTGAAGCTTTCTTT. Translation gives CASREQPDRAGEAFF. This sequence joins TRBV6-4 and TRBJ1-1, with TRBD1 identical over 7 bases. The CDR3 has 15 residues. Unmatched junction bases numbered 14, after V lost 6 bases and J lost 7 bases. Germline CDR1 reads MRHNA; CDR2 reads SNTAGT.

This clone showed up many times. This rearrangement joins TRBV30 to TRBJ2-2; D perhaps matches TRBD2 (5 bases). The V gene's germline CDR1 is GTSNPN and CDR2 SVGIG (reference sequence). The CDR3 length is 16 residues. V lost 0 bases and J lost 4, with 15 bases in between. The CDR3 DNA reads TGTGCCTGGAGTGTACTGTTAGGACTTCGCACCGGGGAGCTGTTTTTT. This sequence encodes CAWSVLLGLRTGELFF. The full variable domain, completed using reference TRBV30 and TRBJ2-2, is SQTIHQWPATLVQPVGSPLSLECTVEGTSNPNLYWYRQAAGRGLQLLFYSVGIGQISSEVPQNLSASRPQDRQFILSSKKLLLSDSGFYLCAWSVLLGLRTGELFFGEGSRLTVL.

This chain joins TRBV9 and TRBJ1-1; TRBD1 might be the D (5 bases). CDR1 and CDR2 (germline): SGDLS, YYNGEE. This CDR3 has 16 residues. The germline V and J ends were trimmed by 0 bases and 2 bases, with 14 bases remaining between them. CDR3 sequence (DNA): TGTGCCAGCAGCGTAGGCGTCGGACACCCTAACACTGAAGCTTTCTTT. It encodes CASSVGVGHPNTEAFF.

This clone was counted only a few times. The V gene is TRBV5-1, the J gene TRBJ2-3; weak D call: TRBD1 (5 bases). Looked up from germline, CDR1 is SGHRS and CDR2 is YFSETQ. The length of the CDR3 is 15 residues. V was pared by 3 bases and J by 6 bases, with 17 bases between. The CDR3 DNA reads TGCGCCAGCAGCTACCTGGGTGTTGGGGCGGATACGCAGTATTTT. Translated: CASSYLGVGADTQYF.

This clone has just one count. The chain joins TRBV6-5 to TRBJ2-3; TRBD2 might be the D (7 bases). V was trimmed by 6 bases and J by 5 bases, leaving 12 bases between them. Looked up from germline, CDR1 is MNHEY and CDR2 is SVGAGI. The CDR3 covers 13 residues. DNA for the CDR3: TGTGCCAGCAGGGCGGGGGCCAGAGATACGCAGTATTTT. This translates into CASRAGARDTQYF.

V usage is TRBV30 and J usage is TRBJ1-3; the D gene is possibly TRBD1 (5 bases). CDR1 and CDR2 (germline): GTSNPN, SVGIG (reference sequence). Trimming removed 2 bases from V and 10 bases from J, with 15 bases in between. This CDR3 comprises 13 residues. The CDR3 DNA is TGTGCCTGGAGTTCCGGGGCGGGTCTAACCATATATTTT. Residues: CAWSSGAGLTIYF.

The V gene is TRBV19, the J gene TRBJ2-2; either TRBD1 or TRBD2 may supply D (5 bases each). V dropped 5 bases and J dropped 0 bases, with 16 bases sitting between them. Per germline, CDR1 LNHDA and CDR2 SQIVND (reference sequence). CDR3 length: 17 residues. Here the CDR3 reads CASSGKGRRSNTGELFF. The DNA of the CDR3 is TGTGCCAGTAGTGGAAAGGGACGGCGATCGAACACCGGGGAGCTGTTTTTT.

The rearrangement joins TRBV4-2 to TRBJ1-5, with D possibly matching TRBD1 (5 bases). The CDR3 extends over 18 amino acids. Germline CDR1 is LGHNA and CDR2 is YNFKEQ. V shed 1 base and J shed 0 bases, with 16 bases lying between them. The CDR3 reads CASSQVGPHPYSNQPQHF. In DNA, the CDR3 is TGTGCCAGCAGCCAAGTGGGGCCGCACCCTTATAGCAATCAGCCCCAGCATTTT.

The V call is TRBV7-2, the J call TRBJ1-2; D perhaps matches TRBD1 (6 bases). Germline assignment: CDR1 SGHTA and CDR2 FQGNSA. Trimming removed 1 base at V and 0 bases at J, with 15 bases between. The CDR3 length is 17 residues. CDR3 DNA: TGTGCCAGCAGCTTAGACGGGACAACAGCTTCTAACTATGGCTACACCTTC. Protein product: CASSLDGTTASNYGYTF.

The chain uses TRBV7-2 and TRBJ2-7; 11 bases fit TRBD2. Trimming took 5 bases from V and 3 from J; bases not matched to a gene: 3. There are 14 residues in the CDR3. Germline V gene lookup returns CDR1 SGHTA and CDR2 FQGNSA. CDR3 nucleotide sequence: TGTGCCAGCAGCGGGACTAGCGGAGTCTACGAGCAGTACTTC. Residues: CASSGTSGVYEQYF.

The table lists this clone with a few counts. V usage is TRBV7-9 and J usage is TRBJ1-5; possibly TRBD1 for D (5 bases). Per the germline V gene, CDR1 is SEHNR and CDR2 is FQNEAQ (reference sequence). The CDR3 is made up of 13 amino acids. Trimming left V 9 bases short and J 4 bases short, with 13 bases between. The CDR3 nucleotides are TGTGCCAGAGTCAGGGACGGGAATCAGCCCCAGCATTTT. Translating it yields CARVRDGNQPQHF.

This chain links TRBV30 with TRBJ1-1; a weak D match, TRBD1 (5 bases). The ends were cut back, 0 bases at V and 0 bases at J, with 14 bases in the middle. The germline V gene has CDR1 GTSNPN and CDR2 SVGIG (reference sequence). CDR3 length: 16 amino acids. CDR3 in amino acids: CAWSVPWTNMNTEAFF. The CDR3 DNA follows: TGTGCCTGGAGTGTACCCTGGACAAATATGAACACTGAAGCTTTCTTT.

This clone was recorded a few times. The chain carries TRBV19 and TRBJ1-6; 10 nucleotides line up with TRBD1. The length of the CDR3 is 15 residues. The V gene end was trimmed by 4 bases and the J gene end by 7 bases; junction bases not matched to a gene: 4. CDR1 is LNHDA, CDR2 SQIVND, per germline (reference sequence). This CDR3 is CASSTLTGGNSPLHF. CDR3 DNA: TGTGCCAGTAGTACTCTGACAGGGGGCAATTCACCCCTCCACTTT. Filled out from reference TRBV19 and TRBJ1-6, the complete variable domain reads DGGITQSPKYLFRKEGQNVTLSCEQNLNHDAMYWYRQDPGQGLRLIYYSQIVNDFQKGDIAEGYSVSREKKESFPLTVTSAQKNPTAFYLCASSTLTGGNSPLHFGNGTRLTVT.

The rearrangement joins TRBV11-2 to TRBJ2-1; D may be TRBD2 (7 bases). From germline, CDR1 is SGHAT and CDR2 FQNNGV. The CDR3 runs 13 residues. Trimming pared 7 bases from V and 7 bases from J, leaving 14 bases between. DNA of the CDR3: TGTGCCAGCACGGGGGGCATACGGAATGAGCAGTTCTTC. It specifies CASTGGIRNEQFF.

This rearrangement joins TRBV5-4 to TRBJ2-7, with D perhaps TRBD2 (5 bases). V was trimmed by 4 bases and J by 0 bases, leaving 14 bases between them. The CDR3 has 15 amino acids. Per germline, CDR1 SGHNT and CDR2 YYREEE (reference sequence). CDR3 nucleotides: TGTGCCAGCAGCCCGGGAAGGACCTACTCCTACGAGCAGTACTTC. This sequence encodes CASSPGRTYSYEQYF.

CDR3 sequence (DNA): TGCAGCGTTGAGGACACAATGAACACTGAAGCTTTCTTT. As protein: CSVEDTMNTEAFF. V usage is TRBV29-1 and J usage is TRBJ1-1, with D tentatively TRBD1 (5 bases). The germline V gene has CDR1 SQVTM and CDR2 ANQGSEA. The V end lost 3 bases, the J end lost 0 bases, and 8 bases lay between the germline ends. The CDR3 spans 13 residues.

The rearrangement links TRBV6-2 or TRBV6-3 to TRBJ2-1; 11 bases line up with TRBD2. CDR3 length equals 15 residues. The germline gives CDR1 MNHEY, CDR2 SVGEGT. V trimming: 0 bases; J trimming: 6 bases; junction bases outside the gene matches: 1. The CDR3 reads CASSYSSGGANEQFF. The CDR3 nucleotides are TGTGCCAGCAGTTACTCTAGCGGGGGGGCCAATGAGCAGTTCTTC.

This chain uses TRBV12-5 with TRBJ1-1, with D unresolved. CDR1 is LGHNT and CDR2 is FRNRAP in the germline V gene. The length of the CDR3 is 16 residues. Deletions cut 8 bases from V and 3 bases from J, with 22 bases between. CDR3 sequence reads: CASQPPSLYSDTEAFF. CDR3 in DNA: TGTGCTAGTCAGCCCCCTTCGCTTTATTCAGACACTGAAGCTTTCTTT.

In this sample, this clone turned up a few times. The V and J genes are TRBV15 and TRBJ1-3; D is unclear. Between the trimmed V and J ends, which lost 6 bases and 2 bases, there was a span of 11 bases. This CDR3 has 14 residues. Germline CDR1 and CDR2: LNHNV and YYDKDF (reference sequence). The CDR3 region is CATSKQRTGNTIYF. CDR3 sequence (DNA): TGTGCCACCAGTAAGCAGAGAACTGGAAACACCATATATTTT.

The V gene is TRBV5-1, the J gene TRBJ2-1; tentatively, D is TRBD1 (5 bases). The CDR3 sequence is 16 residues long. Between the trimmed V and J ends, which lost 2 bases and 1 base, there was a span of 13 bases. CDR1 is SGHRS, CDR2 YFSETQ, per germline. The CDR3 DNA is TGCGCCAGCAGCTTCCAGGGTAAAGGGTCCTACAATGAGCAGTTCTTC. Translated, it gives CASSFQGKGSYNEQFF. Full variable domain (outside the CDR3, taken from reference TRBV5-1 and TRBJ2-1): KAGVTQTPRYLIKTRGQQVTLSCSPISGHRSVSWYQQTPGQGLQFLFEYFSETQRNKGNFPGRFSGRQFSNSRSEMNVSTLELGDSALYLCASSFQGKGSYNEQFFGPGTRLTVL.

The J gene is TRBJ1-6, the V gene TRBV7-2, with D maybe TRBD1 (6 bases). Germline CDR1 SGHTA, CDR2 FQGNSA. This CDR3 region has 15 residues. Trimming removed 1 base at V and 10 bases at J, with 14 bases between. The DNA of the CDR3 is TGTGCCAGCAGCTTAGTAAGGGGGACCAGCTCACCCCTCCACTTT. Amino acids: CASSLVRGTSSPLHF. Combining the CDR3 with reference TRBV7-2 and TRBJ1-6 gives the whole variable domain GAGVSQSPSNKVTEKGKDVELRCDPISGHTALYWYRQSLGQGLEFLIYFQGNSAPDKSGLPSDRFSAERTGGSVSTLTIQRTQQEDSAVYLCASSLVRGTSSPLHFGNGTRLTVT.

This chain joins TRBV29-1 and TRBJ1-2; TRBD1 matches 11 bases. The trim removed 6 bases at V and 4 bases at J, leaving 7 bases unmatched. This CDR3 has 14 residues. Germline CDR1 and CDR2: SQVTM and ANQGSEA. The CDR3 DNA is TGCAGCGTACGGACAGGGGGCGCCGGCTATGGCTACACCTTC. Protein sequence: CSVRTGGAGYGYTF.

As concerns this clone: Other DNA sequences of this sample code for an identical CDR3. The CDR3 region has the DNA TGCAGCGTTGTCAGGTCCCAAGAGACCCAGTACTTC. Protein: CSVVRSQETQYF. The J gene is TRBJ2-5, the V gene TRBV29-1; D unresolved. This CDR3 comprises 12 residues. From germline, CDR1 is SQVTM and CDR2 ANQGSEA. Trimming removed 4 bases from V and 1 base from J, with 7 bases in between.

This chain connects TRBV30 to TRBJ2-7; no reliable D call. The CDR3 totals 11 residues. The V gene's germline CDR1 is GTSNPN and CDR2 SVGIG (reference sequence). The V and J ends lost 5 bases and 1 base respectively, with 6 bases between them. CDR3 nucleotide sequence: TGTGCCTGGGGGTCTTCCTACGAGCAGTACTTC. Its translation is CAWGSSYEQYF.

The chain has TRBV7-6 and TRBJ1-2; unclear D gene. The CDR3 runs 13 residues. CDR1 SGHVS and CDR2 FNYEAQ come from the germline V gene. V was trimmed by 5 bases and J by 5 bases, leaving 12 bases between them. CDR3 sequence reads: CASSPDGFYGYTF. CDR3 nucleotide sequence: TGTGCCAGCAGCCCGGACGGGTTTTATGGCTACACCTTC.

The chain joins TRBV30 to TRBJ2-1; no firm D call. This CDR3 has 13 amino acids. V was pared by 5 bases and J by 0 bases, with 8 bases between. The germline V gene encodes CDR1 GTSNPN and CDR2 SVGIG (reference sequence). The CDR3 protein is CAWDGSSYNEQFF. The CDR3 DNA sequence: TGTGCCTGGGACGGAAGCTCCTACAATGAGCAGTTCTTC.